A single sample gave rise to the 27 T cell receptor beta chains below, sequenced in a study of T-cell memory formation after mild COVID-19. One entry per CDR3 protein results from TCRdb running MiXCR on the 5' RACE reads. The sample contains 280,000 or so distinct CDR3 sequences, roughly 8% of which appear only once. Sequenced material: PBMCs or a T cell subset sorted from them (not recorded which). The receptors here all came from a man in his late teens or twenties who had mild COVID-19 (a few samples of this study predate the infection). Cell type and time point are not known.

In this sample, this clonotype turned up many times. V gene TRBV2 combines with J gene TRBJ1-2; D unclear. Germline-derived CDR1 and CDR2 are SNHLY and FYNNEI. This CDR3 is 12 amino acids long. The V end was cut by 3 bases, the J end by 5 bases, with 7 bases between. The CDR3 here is CASSDRLYGYTF. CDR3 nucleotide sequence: TGTGCCAGCAGTGACAGGTTATATGGCTACACCTTC.

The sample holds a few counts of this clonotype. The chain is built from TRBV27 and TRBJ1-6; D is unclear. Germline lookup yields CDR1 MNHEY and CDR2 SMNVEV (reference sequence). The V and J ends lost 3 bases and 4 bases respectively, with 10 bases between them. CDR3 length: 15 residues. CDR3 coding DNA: TGTGCCAGCAGTTTCTTTGGACGGTATAATTCACCCCTCCACTTT. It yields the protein CASSFFGRYNSPLHF.

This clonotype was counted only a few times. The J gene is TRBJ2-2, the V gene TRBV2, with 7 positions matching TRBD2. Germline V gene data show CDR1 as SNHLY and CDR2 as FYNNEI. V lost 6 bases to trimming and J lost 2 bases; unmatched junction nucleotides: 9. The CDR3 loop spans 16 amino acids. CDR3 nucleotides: TGTGCCAGCAGGGTACCCGGGACTATTAACACCGGGGAGCTGTTTTTT. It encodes CASRVPGTINTGELFF.

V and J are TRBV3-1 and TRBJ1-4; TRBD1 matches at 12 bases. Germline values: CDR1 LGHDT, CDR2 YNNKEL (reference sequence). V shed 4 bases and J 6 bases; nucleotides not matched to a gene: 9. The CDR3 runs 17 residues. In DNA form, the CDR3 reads TGTGCCAGCAGCCTGGGACAGGGGGCGCGACGGGATGAAAAACTGTTTTTT. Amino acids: CASSLGQGARRDEKLFF.

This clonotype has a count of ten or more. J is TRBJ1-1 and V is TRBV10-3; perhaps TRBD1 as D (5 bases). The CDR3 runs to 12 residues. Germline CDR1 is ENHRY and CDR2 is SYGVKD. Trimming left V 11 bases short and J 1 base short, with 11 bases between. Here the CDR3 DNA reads TGTGCCCACCGGGGCAGGAACACTGAAGCTTTCTTT. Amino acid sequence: CAHRGRNTEAFF.

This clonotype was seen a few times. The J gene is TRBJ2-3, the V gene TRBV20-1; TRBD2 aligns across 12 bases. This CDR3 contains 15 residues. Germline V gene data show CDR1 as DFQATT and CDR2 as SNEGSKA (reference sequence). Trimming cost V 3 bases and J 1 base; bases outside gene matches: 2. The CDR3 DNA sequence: TGCAGTGCTAGTCGACTAGCGGGGGGCACAGATACGCAGTATTTT. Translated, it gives CSASRLAGGTDTQYF.

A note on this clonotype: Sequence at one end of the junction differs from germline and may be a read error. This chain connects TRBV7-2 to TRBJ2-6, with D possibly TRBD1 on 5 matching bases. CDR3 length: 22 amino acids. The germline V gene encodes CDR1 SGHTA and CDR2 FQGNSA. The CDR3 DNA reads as TGTGCCGGCAGCTTGTCAGCAGCTTGGGTGAACCAAAGGGGTTTTGGGGCCAACGTCCTGACTTTC. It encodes CAGSLSAAWVNQRGFGANVLTF.

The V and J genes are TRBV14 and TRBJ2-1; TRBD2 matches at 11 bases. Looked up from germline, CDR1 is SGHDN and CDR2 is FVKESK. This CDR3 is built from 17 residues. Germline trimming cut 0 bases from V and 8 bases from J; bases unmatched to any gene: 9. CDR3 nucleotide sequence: TGTGCCAGCAGCCAAGAAAGCGGGCTAGCGGGGGGTGATGAGCAGTTCTTC. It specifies CASSQESGLAGGDEQFF.

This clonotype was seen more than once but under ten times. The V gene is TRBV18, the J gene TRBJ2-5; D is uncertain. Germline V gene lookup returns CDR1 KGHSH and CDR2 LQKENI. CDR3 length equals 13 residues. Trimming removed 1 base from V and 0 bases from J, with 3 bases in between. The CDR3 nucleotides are TGTGCCAGCTCACCACTGAACCAAGAGACCCAGTACTTC. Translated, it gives CASSPLNQETQYF. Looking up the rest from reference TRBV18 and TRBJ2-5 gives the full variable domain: NAGVMQNPRHLVRRRGQEARLRCSPMKGHSHVYWYRQLPEEGLKFMVYLQKENIIDESGMPKERFSAEFPKEGPSILRIQQVVRGDSAAYFCASSPLNQETQYFGPGTRLLVL.

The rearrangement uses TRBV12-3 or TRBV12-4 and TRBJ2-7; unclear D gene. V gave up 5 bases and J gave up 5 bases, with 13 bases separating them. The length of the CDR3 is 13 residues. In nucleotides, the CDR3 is TGTGCCAGCAGTCCGGCCTATAACGACGAGCAGTACGTC. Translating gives CASSPAYNDEQYV.

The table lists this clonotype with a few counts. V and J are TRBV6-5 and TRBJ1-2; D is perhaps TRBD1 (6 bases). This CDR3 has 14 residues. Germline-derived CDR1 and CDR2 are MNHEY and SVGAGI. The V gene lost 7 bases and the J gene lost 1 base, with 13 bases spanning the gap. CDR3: CASTPGGNNYGYTF. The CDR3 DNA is TGTGCCAGCACCCCGGGGGGCAATAACTATGGCTACACCTTC.

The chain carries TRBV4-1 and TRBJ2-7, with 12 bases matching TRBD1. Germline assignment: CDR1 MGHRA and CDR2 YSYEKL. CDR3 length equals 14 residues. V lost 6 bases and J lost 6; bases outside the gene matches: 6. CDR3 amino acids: CASSSGTGGREQYF. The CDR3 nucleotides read TGCGCCAGCAGTTCCGGGACAGGGGGCCGCGAGCAGTACTTC.

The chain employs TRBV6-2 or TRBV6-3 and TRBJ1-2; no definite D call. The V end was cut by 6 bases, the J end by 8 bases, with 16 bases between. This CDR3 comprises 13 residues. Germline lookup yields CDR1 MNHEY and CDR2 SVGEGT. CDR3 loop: CASSVGQAQGYTF. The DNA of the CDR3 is TGTGCCAGCAGCGTCGGCCAAGCCCAGGGCTACACCTTC.

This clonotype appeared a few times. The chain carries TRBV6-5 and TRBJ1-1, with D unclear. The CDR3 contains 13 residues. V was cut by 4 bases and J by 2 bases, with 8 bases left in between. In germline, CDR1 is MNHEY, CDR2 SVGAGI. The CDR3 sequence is CASSWEENTEAFF. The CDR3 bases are TGTGCCAGCAGTTGGGAGGAAAACACTGAAGCTTTCTTT.

The CDR3 loop reads CARGHKGNYGYTF. CDR3 DNA sequence: TGCGCCAGGGGACACAAGGGGAACTATGGCTACACCTTC. The chain is built from TRBV5-1 and TRBJ1-2; D is perhaps TRBD1 (6 bases). Trimming cost V 8 bases and J 2 bases, with 13 bases left between them. Looked up from germline, CDR1 is SGHRS and CDR2 is YFSETQ. The CDR3 has 13 amino acids. The entire variable domain, with the rest obtained from reference TRBV5-1 and TRBJ1-2, is as follows: KAGVTQTPRYLIKTRGQQVTLSCSPISGHRSVSWYQQTPGQGLQFLFEYFSETQRNKGNFPGRFSGRQFSNSRSEMNVSTLELGDSALYLCARGHKGNYGYTFGSGTRLTVV.

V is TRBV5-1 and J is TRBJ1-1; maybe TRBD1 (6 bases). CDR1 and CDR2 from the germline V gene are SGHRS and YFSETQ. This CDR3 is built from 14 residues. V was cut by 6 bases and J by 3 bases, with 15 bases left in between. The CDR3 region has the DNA TGCGCCAGCATGATGACGGGGGCGGACACTGAAGCTTTCTTT. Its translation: CASMMTGADTEAFF. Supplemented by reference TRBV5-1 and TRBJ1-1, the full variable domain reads KAGVTQTPRYLIKTRGQQVTLSCSPISGHRSVSWYQQTPGQGLQFLFEYFSETQRNKGNFPGRFSGRQFSNSRSEMNVSTLELGDSALYLCASMMTGADTEAFFGQGTRLTVV.

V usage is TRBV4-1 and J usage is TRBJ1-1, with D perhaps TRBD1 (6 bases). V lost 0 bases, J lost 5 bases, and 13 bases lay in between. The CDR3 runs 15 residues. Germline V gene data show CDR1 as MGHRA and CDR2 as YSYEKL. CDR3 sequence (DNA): TGCGCCAGCAGCCAAGATCCGGAGGGGGTGACTGAAGCTTTCTTT. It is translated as CASSQDPEGVTEAFF.

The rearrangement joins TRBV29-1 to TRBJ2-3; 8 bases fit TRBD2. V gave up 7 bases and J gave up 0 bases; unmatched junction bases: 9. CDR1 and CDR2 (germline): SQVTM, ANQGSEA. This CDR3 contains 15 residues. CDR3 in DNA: TGCAGCGCCCAAGCGGGGGCAACTAGCACAGATACGCAGTATTTT. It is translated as CSAQAGATSTDTQYF.

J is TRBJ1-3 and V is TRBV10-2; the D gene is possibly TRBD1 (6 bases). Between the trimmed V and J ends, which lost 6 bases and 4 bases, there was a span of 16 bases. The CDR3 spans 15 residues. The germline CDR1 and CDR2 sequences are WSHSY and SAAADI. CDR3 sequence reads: CASRASGGEGNTIYF. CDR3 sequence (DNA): TGCGCCAGCAGGGCCTCCGGGGGCGAAGGAAACACCATATATTTT.

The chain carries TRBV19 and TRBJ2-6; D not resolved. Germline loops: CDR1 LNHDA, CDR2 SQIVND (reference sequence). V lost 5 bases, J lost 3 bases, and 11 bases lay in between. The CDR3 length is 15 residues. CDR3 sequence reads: CASSRLPGGANVLTF. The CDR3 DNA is TGTGCCAGTAGTCGTTTGCCAGGTGGGGCCAACGTCCTGACTTTC.

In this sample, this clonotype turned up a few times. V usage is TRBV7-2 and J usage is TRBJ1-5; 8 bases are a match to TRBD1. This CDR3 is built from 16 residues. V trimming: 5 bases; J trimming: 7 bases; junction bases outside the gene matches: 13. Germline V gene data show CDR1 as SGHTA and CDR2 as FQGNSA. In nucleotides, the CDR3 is TGTGCCAGCAGCCCCCGAAATCGACAGGGGCAACAGCCCCAGCATTTT. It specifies CASSPRNRQGQQPQHF.

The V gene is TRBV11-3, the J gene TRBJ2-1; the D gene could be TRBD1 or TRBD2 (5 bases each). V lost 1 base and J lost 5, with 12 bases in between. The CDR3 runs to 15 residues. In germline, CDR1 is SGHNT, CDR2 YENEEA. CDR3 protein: CASSLGDGANNEQFF. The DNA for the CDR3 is TGTGCCAGCAGCTTAGGGGACGGGGCAAACAATGAGCAGTTCTTC.

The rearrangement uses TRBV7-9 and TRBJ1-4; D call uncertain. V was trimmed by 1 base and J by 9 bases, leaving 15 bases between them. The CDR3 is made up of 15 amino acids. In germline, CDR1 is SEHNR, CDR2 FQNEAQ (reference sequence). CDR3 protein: CASSLDSGWGKKLFF. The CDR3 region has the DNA TGTGCCAGCAGCTTAGATTCCGGATGGGGAAAAAAACTGTTTTTT.

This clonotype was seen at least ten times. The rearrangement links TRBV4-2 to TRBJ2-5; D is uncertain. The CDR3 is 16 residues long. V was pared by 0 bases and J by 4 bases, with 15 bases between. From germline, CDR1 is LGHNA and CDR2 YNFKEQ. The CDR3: CASSQEGRGSGETQYF. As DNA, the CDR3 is TGTGCCAGCAGCCAAGAGGGCCGAGGCTCTGGAGAGACCCAGTACTTC.

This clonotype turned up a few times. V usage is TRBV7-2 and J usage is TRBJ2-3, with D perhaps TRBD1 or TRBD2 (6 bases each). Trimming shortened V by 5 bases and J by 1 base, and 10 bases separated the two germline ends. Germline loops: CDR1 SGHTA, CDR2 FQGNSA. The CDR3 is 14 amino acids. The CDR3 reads CASSRGGRTDTQYF. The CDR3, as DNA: TGTGCCAGCAGCCGTGGGGGGCGCACAGATACGCAGTATTTT.

The CDR3: CASSLSQSNTEAFF. The DNA of the CDR3 is TGTGCCAGCAGCTTATCTCAGTCGAACACTGAAGCTTTCTTT. The chain is built from TRBV7-9 and TRBJ1-1; D is unclear. Germline CDR1 is SEHNR and CDR2 is FQNEAQ (reference sequence). The CDR3 loop spans 14 amino acids. The germline V and J ends were trimmed by 2 bases and 1 base, with 8 bases remaining between them.

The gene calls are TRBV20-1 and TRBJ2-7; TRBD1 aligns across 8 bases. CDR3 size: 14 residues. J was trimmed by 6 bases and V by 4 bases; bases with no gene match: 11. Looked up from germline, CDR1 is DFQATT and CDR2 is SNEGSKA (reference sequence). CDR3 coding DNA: TGCAGTGCTACAAGGACAGGGATGGTAGGCGAGCAGTACGTC. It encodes CSATRTGMVGEQYV.